Shown below are 14 T cell receptor beta chains from a single sample sequenced in a study of response to subunit inactivated influenza vaccine. TCRdb reprocessed the RT-PCR reads with MiXCR, giving one entry per CDR3 protein. The sample lists approximately 680,000 distinct CDR3 sequences, 15% to 18% occurring once. The starting material was PBMCs from blood, obtained about 13 days after vaccination. These receptors came from a man between 50 and 59 years old who received an inactivated influenza vaccine.

This clonotype turned up a few times. In DNA form, the CDR3 reads TGCAGCGTGACGGGACAGGTCTCCTACGAGCAGTACTTC. Translating it yields CSVTGQVSYEQYF. This chain joins TRBV29-1 and TRBJ2-7, with 8 bases identical to TRBD1. The junction had 4 bases not matched to a gene; V was cut back by 6 bases and J by 0 bases. CDR3 length: 13 amino acids. The germline gives CDR1 SQVTM, CDR2 ANQGSEA.

There are a few counts of this clonotype. The chain employs TRBV12-3 or TRBV12-4 and TRBJ2-7; TRBD1 agrees at 7 bases. Trimming took 6 bases from V and 4 from J; bases not matched to a gene: 12. The CDR3 runs to 15 residues. The CDR3 nucleotides read TGTGCCAGCAGCCCGGGGACAGTTTTAGGATACGAGCAGTACTTC. Amino acid sequence: CASSPGTVLGYEQYF.

This chain connects TRBV11-2 to TRBJ2-1; no definite D call. Trimming removed 5 bases from V and 7 bases from J, with 12 bases in between. The CDR3 loop spans 13 amino acids. CDR1 and CDR2 (germline): SGHAT, FQNNGV. The CDR3 DNA is TGTGCCAGCAGCATATACGGTTGGAATGAGCAGTTCTTC. Translated: CASSIYGWNEQFF. The whole variable domain, filled in from reference TRBV11-2 and TRBJ2-1, reads EAGVAQSPRYKIIEKRQSVAFWCNPISGHATLYWYQQILGQGPKLLIQFQNNGVVDDSQLPKDRFSAERLKGVDSTLKIQPAKLEDSAVYLCASSIYGWNEQFFGPGTRLTVL.

The chain recombines TRBV7-9 with TRBJ2-2, with TRBD1 identical over 8 bases. With 8 bases clipped from V and 5 bases from J, the junction kept 10 bases outside the gene matches. Germline V gene sequence: CDR1 SEHNR, CDR2 FQNEAQ (reference sequence). The CDR3 has 15 residues. The CDR3 DNA reads TGTGCCAGCGCAAAGCAGGGGGCGCAGACCGGGGAGCTGTTTTTT. This translates into CASAKQGAQTGELFF. The full variable domain, in which reference TRBV7-9 and TRBJ2-2 provide the parts outside the CDR3, is DTGVSQNPRHKITKRGQNVTFRCDPISEHNRLYWYRQTLGQGPEFLTYFQNEAQLEKSRLLSDRFSAERPKGSFSTLEIQRTEQGDSAMYLCASAKQGAQTGELFFGEGSRLTVL.

The genes are TRBV7-3 and TRBJ2-2; D gene unclear. The germline V gene encodes CDR1 SGHTA and CDR2 FQGTGA. Trimming removed 1 base at V and 6 bases at J, with 3 bases between. This CDR3 is built from 12 residues. The CDR3 protein is CASSLMSGELFF. CDR3 bases: TGTGCCAGCAGCTTAATGTCCGGGGAGCTGTTTTTT.

This clonotype was picked up a small number of times. The chain employs TRBV30 and TRBJ2-3, with D maybe TRBD1 (6 bases). The germline V gene has CDR1 GTSNPN and CDR2 SVGIG (reference sequence). Trimming removed 5 bases at V and 2 bases at J, with 14 bases between. The CDR3 runs 14 residues. The CDR3 reads CAWGQGTLTDTQYF. CDR3 in DNA: TGTGCCTGGGGGCAGGGGACCCTCACAGATACGCAGTATTTT.

This chain uses TRBV6-1 with TRBJ1-2, with no clear D. The CDR3 runs 17 residues. The V and J ends lost 6 bases and 0 bases respectively, with 20 bases between them. CDR1 MNHNS and CDR2 SASEGT come from the germline V gene. For the CDR3, the DNA is TGTGCCAGCAGCGTATCGGAAATAGGCAGAACTAACTATGGCTACACCTTC. This encodes CASSVSEIGRTNYGYTF.

A word on this clonotype: A much larger clone differs from this one at a single base, so this may be a read error. This chain uses TRBV20-1 with TRBJ2-3, with 11 bases matching TRBD2. The CDR3 consists of 16 residues. In germline, CDR1 is DFQATT, CDR2 SNEGSKA (reference sequence). This CDR3 reads CCARTGTSGYTDTQYF. DNA for the CDR3: TGCTGTGCTAGAACTGGGACTAGCGGATACACAGATACGCAGTATTTT.

This clonotype was detected only a few times. The V gene is TRBV9, the J gene TRBJ2-3; no definite D call. Germline V gene lookup returns CDR1 SGDLS and CDR2 YYNGEE. The CDR3 consists of 15 residues. Trimming removed 0 bases from V and 1 base from J, with 9 bases in between. As DNA, the CDR3 is TGTGCCAGCAGCGTAGGTGGGGTCCGCACAGATACGCAGTATTTT. It is translated as CASSVGGVRTDTQYF.

CDR3 bases: TGTGCCAGCAGTTTGGGACAGGGTCGGAGCAATCAGCCCCAGCATTTT. This sequence encodes CASSLGQGRSNQPQHF. The rearrangement joins TRBV28 to TRBJ1-5; the match to TRBD1 covers 9 bases. The CDR3 totals 16 residues. Trimming at V came to 3 bases and at J to 1 base, leaving 4 bases not matched to a gene. Germline loops: CDR1 MDHEN, CDR2 SYDVKM. Supplemented by reference TRBV28 and TRBJ1-5, the full variable domain reads DVKVTQSSRYLVKRTGEKVFLECVQDMDHENMFWYRQDPGLGLRLIYFSYDVKMKEKGDIPEGYSVSREKKERFSLILESASTNQTSMYLCASSLGQGRSNQPQHFGDGTRLSIL.

This clonotype was observed a few times. V gene TRBV28 combines with J gene TRBJ1-2; the D is unclear. The CDR3 has 16 residues. The V end lost 5 bases, the J end lost 8 bases, and 24 bases lay between the germline ends. Germline V gene lookup returns CDR1 MDHEN and CDR2 SYDVKM. This chain's CDR3 is CASSTPTRAPARGYTF. As DNA, the CDR3 is TGTGCCAGCAGTACTCCAACCCGGGCCCCAGCCAGGGGCTACACCTTC.

This clonotype was recorded a few times. The V call is TRBV20-1, the J call TRBJ2-7; no firm D call. CDR3 size: 14 residues. Trimming took off 4 bases at V and 1 base at J, with 14 bases between the two ends. CDR1 and CDR2 from the germline V gene are DFQATT and SNEGSKA (reference sequence). The CDR3 DNA is TGCAGTGCTATCCCCGTTGAGGTTTCCTACGAGCAGTACTTC. Amino acid sequence: CSAIPVEVSYEQYF.

Many counts were recorded for this clonotype. The V and J genes are TRBV7-8 and TRBJ2-2; no reliable D call. Trimming took off 2 bases at V and 2 bases at J, with 9 bases between the two ends. The CDR3 has 15 residues. Germline V gene lookup returns CDR1 SGHVS and CDR2 FQNEAQ. CDR3: CASSLLGRNTGELFF. CDR3 sequence (DNA): TGTGCCAGCAGCTTACTTGGGCGCAACACCGGGGAGCTGTTTTTT.

This clonotype was detected only a few times. The chain employs TRBV7-2 and TRBJ2-7; perhaps TRBD2 as D (7 bases). Germline CDR1 and CDR2: SGHTA and FQGNSA. This CDR3 contains 15 residues. V shed 1 base and J shed 0 bases, with 10 bases lying between them. The CDR3 bases are TGTGCCAGCAGCTTAGGCGGGGGCCTCTCCTACGAGCAGTACTTC. Its translation: CASSLGGGLSYEQYF.